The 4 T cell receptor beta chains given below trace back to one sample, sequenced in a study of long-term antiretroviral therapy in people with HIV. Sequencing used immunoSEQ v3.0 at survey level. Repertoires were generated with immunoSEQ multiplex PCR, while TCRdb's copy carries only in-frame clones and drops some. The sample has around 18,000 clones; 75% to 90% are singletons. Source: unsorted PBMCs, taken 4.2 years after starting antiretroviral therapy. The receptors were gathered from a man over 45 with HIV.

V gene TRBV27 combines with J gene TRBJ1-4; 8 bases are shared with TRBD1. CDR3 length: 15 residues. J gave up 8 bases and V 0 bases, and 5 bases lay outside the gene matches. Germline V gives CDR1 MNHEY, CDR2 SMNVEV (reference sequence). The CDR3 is CASSLSQGAGEKLFF. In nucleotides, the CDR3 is TGTGCCAGCAGTTTATCGCAGGGGGCAGGGGAAAAACTGTTTTTT. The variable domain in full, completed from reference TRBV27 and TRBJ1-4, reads EAQVTQNPRYLITVTGKKLTVTCSQNMNHEYMSWYRQDPGLGLRQIYYSMNVEVTDKGDVPEGYKVSRKEKRNFPLILESPSPNQTSLYFCASSLSQGAGEKLFFGSGTQLSVL.

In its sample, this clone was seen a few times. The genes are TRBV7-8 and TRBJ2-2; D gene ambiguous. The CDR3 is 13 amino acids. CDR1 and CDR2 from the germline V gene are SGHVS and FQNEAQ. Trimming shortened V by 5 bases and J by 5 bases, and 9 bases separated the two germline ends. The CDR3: CASSPSMTGELFF. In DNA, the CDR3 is TGTGCCAGCAGCCCAAGTATGACCGGGGAGCTGTTTTTT. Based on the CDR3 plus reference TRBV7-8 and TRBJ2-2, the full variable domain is GAGVSQSPRYKVAKRGQDVALRCDPISGHVSLFWYQQALGQGPEFLTYFQNEAQLDKSGLPSDRFFAERPEGSVSTLKIQRTQQEDSAVYLCASSPSMTGELFFGEGSRLTVL.

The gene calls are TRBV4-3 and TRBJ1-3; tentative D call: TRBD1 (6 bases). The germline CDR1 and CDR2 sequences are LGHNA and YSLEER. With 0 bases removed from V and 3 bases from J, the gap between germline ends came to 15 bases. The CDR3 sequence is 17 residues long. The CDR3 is CASSQDRGTTGGNTIYF. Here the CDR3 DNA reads TGCGCCAGCAGCCAAGATAGGGGGACAACTGGTGGAAACACCATATATTTT.

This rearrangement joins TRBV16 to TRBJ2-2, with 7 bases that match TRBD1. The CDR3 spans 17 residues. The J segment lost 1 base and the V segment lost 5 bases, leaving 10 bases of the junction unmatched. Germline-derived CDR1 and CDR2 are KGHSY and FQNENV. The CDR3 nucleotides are TGTGCCAGCAGCTCCACTCTCCGGGACAGGAACACCGGGGAGCTGTTTTTT. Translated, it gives CASSSTLRDRNTGELFF.